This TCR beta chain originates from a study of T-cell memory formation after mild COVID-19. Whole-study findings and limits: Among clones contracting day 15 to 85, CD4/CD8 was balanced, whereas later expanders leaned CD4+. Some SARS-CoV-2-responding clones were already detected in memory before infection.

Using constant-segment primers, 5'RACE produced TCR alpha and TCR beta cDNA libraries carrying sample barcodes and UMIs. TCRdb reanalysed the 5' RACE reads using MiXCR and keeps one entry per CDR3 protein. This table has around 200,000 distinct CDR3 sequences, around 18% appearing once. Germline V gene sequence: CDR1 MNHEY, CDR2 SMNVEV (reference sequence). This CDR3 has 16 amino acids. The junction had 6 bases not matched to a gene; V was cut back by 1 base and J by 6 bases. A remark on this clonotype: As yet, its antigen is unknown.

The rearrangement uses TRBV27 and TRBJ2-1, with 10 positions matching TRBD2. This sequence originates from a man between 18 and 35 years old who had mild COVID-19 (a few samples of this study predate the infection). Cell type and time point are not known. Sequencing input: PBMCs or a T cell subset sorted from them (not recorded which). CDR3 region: CASSLYLAGVGNEQFF. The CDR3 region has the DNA TGTGCCAGCAGTTTATACCTAGCGGGGGTGGGCAATGAGCAGTTCTTC.